The 15 T cell receptor beta chains presented below share a single source sample, sequenced in a study of blood T cell repertoires in COVID-19. Some clones are missing from TCRdb's copy, which holds only in-frame ones; the method was immunoSEQ multiplex PCR. The sample lists about 130,000 clones, over 75% occurring once. Source material: peripheral blood. All receptors derive from a man between 60 and 75 years old with acute or convalescent COVID-19.

The rearrangement links TRBV6-5 to TRBJ2-7; no clear D. Deletions cut 6 bases from V and 0 bases from J, with 6 bases between. The CDR3 contains 12 residues. Germline values: CDR1 MNHEY, CDR2 SVGAGI. The DNA of the CDR3 is TGTGCCAGCAGACAGAGCTCCTACGAGCAGTACTTC. This encodes CASRQSSYEQYF.

The rearrangement joins TRBV12-3 or TRBV12-4 to TRBJ1-5; D not resolved. This CDR3 region has 13 residues. Trimming removed 6 bases at V and 7 bases at J, with 13 bases between. Written as DNA, the CDR3 is TGTGCCAGCAGCACTAAACTCGGCCAGCCCCAGCATTTT. The encoded protein is CASSTKLGQPQHF.

The chain is built from TRBV19 and TRBJ1-6; 9 bases fit TRBD1. CDR3 length equals 16 residues. The germline gives CDR1 LNHDA, CDR2 SQIVND (reference sequence). V shed 10 bases and J 7 bases; nucleotides not matched to a gene: 14. The CDR3 spells CATLDVTGTGNSPLHF. The CDR3 bases are TGTGCCACCCTGGACGTCACCGGGACAGGGAATTCACCCCTCCACTTT.

The chain uses TRBV27 and TRBJ2-7; 10 nucleotides agree with TRBD2. J lost 6 bases, V lost 5 bases, and 13 bases had no gene match. The length of the CDR3 is 16 residues. Germline V gives CDR1 MNHEY, CDR2 SMNVEV (reference sequence). The CDR3 loop reads CASSPWGAGGVGEQYF. CDR3 DNA: TGTGCCAGCAGTCCCTGGGGAGCGGGAGGGGTCGGCGAGCAGTACTTC.

This chain uses TRBV5-4 with TRBJ1-3, with TRBD1 as a possible D gene (5 bases). In germline, CDR1 is SGHNT, CDR2 YYREEE (reference sequence). This CDR3 is built from 15 residues. The germline V and J ends were trimmed by 0 bases and 0 bases, with 7 bases remaining between them. CDR3 region: CASSLGGFSGNTIYF. The CDR3 nucleotides read TGTGCCAGCAGCTTGGGGGGCTTCTCTGGAAACACCATATATTTT.

The chain links TRBV18 to TRBJ2-7, with 11 bases lining up with TRBD2. The germline gives CDR1 KGHSH, CDR2 LQKENI. This CDR3 is 15 amino acids long. The V segment lost 3 bases and the J segment 3 bases; nucleotides outside the gene matches: 4. The CDR3 coding sequence is TGTGCCAGCTCACCGGGACTAGCGGAGGACTACGAGCAGTACTTC. It specifies CASSPGLAEDYEQYF.

The chain recombines TRBV2 with TRBJ1-1; TRBD1 matches at 7 bases. This CDR3 has 13 amino acids. Germline V lookup: CDR1 SNHLY, CDR2 FYNNEI. V lost 7 bases to trimming and J lost 1 base; unmatched junction nucleotides: 3. CDR3 DNA sequence: TGTGCCAGCACGGGACAGCAGAACACTGAAGCTTTCTTT. Translated: CASTGQQNTEAFF. Variable domain in full (rest from reference TRBV2 and TRBJ1-1): EPEVTQTPSHQVTQMGQEVILRCVPISNHLYFYWYRQILGQKVEFLVSFYNNEISEKSEIFDDQFSVERPDGSNFTLKIRSTKLEDSAMYFCASTGQQNTEAFFGQGTRLTVV.

The chain links TRBV28 to TRBJ1-5; TRBD1 might be the D (6 bases). This CDR3 spans 14 amino acids. Germline V gene lookup returns CDR1 MDHEN and CDR2 SYDVKM. V gave up 3 bases and J gave up 9 bases, with 15 bases separating them. DNA for the CDR3: TGTGCCAGCAGTTTGGGGACAAGGACTCGGCCCCAGCATTTT. It is translated as CASSLGTRTRPQHF.

The J gene is TRBJ2-1, the V gene TRBV5-8; weak D call: TRBD2 (6 bases). V was trimmed by 2 bases and J by 7 bases, leaving 16 bases between them. The CDR3 is made up of 15 amino acids. Germline CDR1 reads SGHTS; CDR2 reads YDEGEE. Here the CDR3 reads CASSFGTRPLNEQFF. The CDR3 DNA is TGTGCCAGCAGCTTCGGGACTCGTCCGTTAAATGAGCAGTTCTTC.

V gene TRBV29-1 combines with J gene TRBJ2-5, with D possibly being TRBD1 (6 bases). CDR1 SQVTM and CDR2 ANQGSEA come from the germline V gene. With 4 bases removed from V and 0 bases from J, the gap between germline ends came to 9 bases. The CDR3 is 13 amino acids. In DNA, the CDR3 is TGCAGCGTTGTTAGGGGGTACCAAGAGACCCAGTACTTC. It yields the protein CSVVRGYQETQYF.

This clone was seen more than once but under ten times. The rearrangement uses TRBV5-1 and TRBJ2-3; TRBD1 aligns across 7 bases. V shed 3 bases, J shed 3 bases, and the junction held 10 bases outside the gene matches. This CDR3 has 16 amino acids. CDR1 and CDR2 from the germline V gene are SGHRS and YFSETQ. DNA for the CDR3: TGCGCCAGCAGCTCGAACGCCAACAGGGGAACAGATACGCAGTATTTT. This gives the protein CASSSNANRGTDTQYF.

The rearrangement joins TRBV4-1 to TRBJ2-3; 15 bases are a match to TRBD2. In germline, CDR1 is MGHRA, CDR2 YSYEKL. Trimming removed 6 bases from V and 2 bases from J; junction bases left unmatched: 9. The CDR3 length is 18 residues. CDR3 DNA sequence: TGCGCCAGCAGGCCAGGACTAGCGGGAGGGATTAACACAGATACGCAGTATTTT. This translates into CASRPGLAGGINTDTQYF.

V gene TRBV28 combines with J gene TRBJ1-3; TRBD1 aligns across 8 bases. CDR1 and CDR2 from the germline V gene are MDHEN and SYDVKM. With V trimmed by 6 bases and J by 1 base, 8 bases remained unmatched. This CDR3 contains 16 residues. The DNA for the CDR3 is TGTGCCAGCAGCGAGGGACAGGCGGGATCTGGAAACACCATATATTTT. Translation: CASSEGQAGSGNTIYF.

The chain joins TRBV11-2 to TRBJ2-1, with D unresolved. V shed 3 bases and J shed 4 bases, with 10 bases lying between them. The length of the CDR3 is 14 residues. The V gene's germline CDR1 is SGHAT and CDR2 FQNNGV. CDR3 sequence: CASSFGSTYNEQFF. The CDR3 DNA sequence: TGTGCCAGCAGCTTCGGGTCAACGTACAATGAGCAGTTCTTC. Filled out from reference TRBV11-2 and TRBJ2-1, the complete variable domain reads EAGVAQSPRYKIIEKRQSVAFWCNPISGHATLYWYQQILGQGPKLLIQFQNNGVVDDSQLPKDRFSAERLKGVDSTLKIQPAKLEDSAVYLCASSFGSTYNEQFFGPGTRLTVL.

The rearrangement joins TRBV6-5 to TRBJ1-6, with D perhaps TRBD1 (5 bases). Germline CDR1 MNHEY, CDR2 SVGAGI. The CDR3 is 15 residues long. V lost 5 bases and J lost 7, with 15 bases in between. The DNA of the CDR3 is TGTGCCAGCAGTAGACTTGGGGCCCAGAATTCACCCCTCCACTTT. Protein product: CASSRLGAQNSPLHF.